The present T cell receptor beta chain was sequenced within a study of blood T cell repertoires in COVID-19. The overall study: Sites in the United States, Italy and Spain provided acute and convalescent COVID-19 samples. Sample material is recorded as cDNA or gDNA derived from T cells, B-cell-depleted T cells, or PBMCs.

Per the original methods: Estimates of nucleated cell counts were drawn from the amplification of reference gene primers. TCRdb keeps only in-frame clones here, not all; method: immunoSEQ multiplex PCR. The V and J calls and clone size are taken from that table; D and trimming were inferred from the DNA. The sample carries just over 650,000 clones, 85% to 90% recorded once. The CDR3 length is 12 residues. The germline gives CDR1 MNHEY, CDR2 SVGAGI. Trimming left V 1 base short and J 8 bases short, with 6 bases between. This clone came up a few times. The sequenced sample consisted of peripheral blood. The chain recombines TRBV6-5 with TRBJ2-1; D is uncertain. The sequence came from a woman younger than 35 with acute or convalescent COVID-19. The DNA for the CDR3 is TGTGCCAGCAGTTACTTAAGAGATGAGCAGTTCTTC. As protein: CASSYLRDEQFF.